This T cell receptor (beta chain) was sequenced in a study of CD8+ T cells in alopecia areata. Study in general: Dosing with tofacitinib proceeded for 6 to 18 months, followed by 6 months off drug. General study findings and limits: When scalp samples are sequenced, resident alphabeta T cells of normal skin are also captured.

This clone occurred a few times. Its antigen is currently unknown. Germline V lookup: CDR1 LGHNA, CDR2 YSLEER. The trim removed 3 bases at V and 2 bases at J, leaving 3 bases unmatched. This CDR3 contains 15 residues. The authors extracted RNA and reverse transcribed it into cDNA as the sequencing template. Only in-frame clones appear in the TCRdb table, and some are missing; sequencing was by immunoSEQ multiplex PCR. The sample records approximately 180,000 clones, roughly 65% being singletons. The chain joins TRBV4-3 to TRBJ2-1; 8 positions agree with TRBD2. Here the sequenced sample was CD4+ T cells sorted from blood, taken at week 0. The receptor was isolated from a human donor with alopecia areata. CDR3 sequence (DNA): TGCGCCAGCAGCCAGTTAGCGGGGCCCTACAATGAGCAGTTCTTC. Protein sequence: CASSQLAGPYNEQFF.